Listed below are T cell receptor beta chains from one sample, sequenced in a study of blood T cell repertoires in COVID-19. Libraries were prepared by immunoSEQ multiplex PCR; TCRdb keeps only in-frame clonotypes and omits some of them. The repertoire holds fewer than 200,000 clones, roughly nine tenths seen once, with roughly 20% in the top ten. Sample: peripheral blood. These receptors all stem from a man in his 70s with active or convalescent COVID-19. The conserved cysteine and the conserved F or W are not part of the CDR3 here.

len: 15
v_gene: TRBV6-6
j_gene: TRBJ2-7
CDR3aa: ASSRLKNTISPYEQY

len: 12
v_gene: TRBV18
j_gene: TRBJ1-4
CDR3aa: ASSLDTLGEKLF

len: 15
v_gene: TRBV6-2/TRBV6-3
j_gene: TRBJ1-6
CDR3aa: ASSLSLLTRANSPLH

len: 11
v_gene: TRBV14
j_gene: TRBJ1-3
CDR3aa: ASRRGSGNTIY

len: 13
v_gene: TRBV7-9
j_gene: TRBJ2-1
CDR3aa: ASSYRGTGFNEQF

len: 14
v_gene: TRBV3-1/TRBV3-2
j_gene: TRBJ2-7
CDR3aa: ASSQAGTGRSYEQY

len: 16
v_gene: TRBV7-6
j_gene: TRBJ2-6
CDR3aa: ASSSAAVPLSGANVLT

len: 12
v_gene: TRBV10-2
j_gene: TRBJ1-2
CDR3aa: ASSESPGNYGYT

len: 16
v_gene: TRBV7-3
j_gene: TRBJ1-2
CDR3aa: ASSLTAAGGGGSYGYT

len: 12
v_gene: TRBV12-5
j_gene: TRBJ1-5
CDR3aa: ASGSGQNNQPQH

len: 15
v_gene: TRBV21-1
j_gene: TRBJ2-1
CDR3aa: ASSKKTSGRAYNEQF

len: 13
v_gene: TRBV4-3
j_gene: TRBJ1-3
CDR3aa: ASSQEDYSGNTIY

len: 14
v_gene: TRBV5-6
j_gene: TRBJ1-3
CDR3aa: ASSLRGSVSGNTIY

len: 11
v_gene: TRBV7-8
j_gene: TRBJ2-3
CDR3aa: ASAGARVDTQY

len: 11
v_gene: TRBV19
j_gene: TRBJ2-7
CDR3aa: ASSFTGEREQY

len: 13
v_gene: TRBV2
j_gene: TRBJ1-5
CDR3aa: ASTGDRASNQPQH

len: 14
v_gene: TRBV7-2
j_gene: TRBJ1-1
CDR3aa: ASSPQSEIKNTEAF

len: 13
v_gene: TRBV7-2
j_gene: TRBJ2-7
CDR3aa: ASSPAGQAIYEQY

len: 13
v_gene: TRBV27
j_gene: TRBJ1-1
CDR3aa: ASSSDGLLNTEAF

len: 15
v_gene: TRBV7-8
j_gene: TRBJ1-1
CDR3aa: ASSLRPRDRWNTEAF

len: 12
v_gene: TRBV6-5
j_gene: TRBJ1-5
CDR3aa: ASSYSVGAQPQH

len: 12
v_gene: TRBV5-1
j_gene: TRBJ1-3
CDR3aa: ASSLQNSGNTIY

len: 14
v_gene: TRBV4-1
j_gene: TRBJ1-1
CDR3aa: ASSQDGRTANTEAF

len: 13
v_gene: TRBV18
j_gene: TRBJ2-1
CDR3aa: ASSRDRISYNEQF